This T cell receptor (beta chain) is drawn from a study of vaccination effects on CD4 cells after COVID-19. As for the study in general: Everyone in the study got two shots of either the BNT162b2 or mRNA-1273 vaccine. Study-level points and caveats: Researchers report that only 1 of 255 vaccine-induced clones in healthy vaccinees cross-reacted with common cold coronaviruses.

CDR1 is MGHRA and CDR2 is YSYEKL in the germline V gene. The V end was cut by 5 bases, the J end by 6 bases, with 10 bases between. The length of the CDR3 is 13 residues. Under the ViraFEST assay, PBMC were stimulated with viral peptide pools so that antigen-specific CD4+ T cells expanded. Sequencing was performed afterwards. The culture ran for less than 12 days, and then CD4+ T cells were isolated. Having tested negative for nucleocapsid antibodies, the vaccine recipients showed no prior SARS-CoV-2 infection. Peptides at around 10 ug/ml and IL-2 at about 10 IU/ml were added to around 2 million PBMC per well. Half-medium exchanges with IL-2 medium took place on days 3 and 7. Only a few counts were recorded for this clone. The antigen is not known. Method: immunoSEQ multiplex PCR; TCRdb's copy keeps in-frame clones and lacks some. The repertoire has under 40,000 clones, more than 70% of them found once; the top ten carry around 30%.

Specimen: CD4+ T cells from PBMCs cultured with HCoV-OC43 spike peptides, collected before COVID-19 vaccination. Described subset: HCoV-OC43 spike overlapping peptide pool stimulation. The chain employs TRBV4-1 and TRBJ1-4, with a weak D call TRBD1 (5 bases). The receptor's source is a human donor who received a COVID-19 vaccine. CDR3 in DNA: TGCGCCAGCAGCACGTTAGGGGATGAAAAACTGTTTTTT. Protein product: CASSTLGDEKLFF.